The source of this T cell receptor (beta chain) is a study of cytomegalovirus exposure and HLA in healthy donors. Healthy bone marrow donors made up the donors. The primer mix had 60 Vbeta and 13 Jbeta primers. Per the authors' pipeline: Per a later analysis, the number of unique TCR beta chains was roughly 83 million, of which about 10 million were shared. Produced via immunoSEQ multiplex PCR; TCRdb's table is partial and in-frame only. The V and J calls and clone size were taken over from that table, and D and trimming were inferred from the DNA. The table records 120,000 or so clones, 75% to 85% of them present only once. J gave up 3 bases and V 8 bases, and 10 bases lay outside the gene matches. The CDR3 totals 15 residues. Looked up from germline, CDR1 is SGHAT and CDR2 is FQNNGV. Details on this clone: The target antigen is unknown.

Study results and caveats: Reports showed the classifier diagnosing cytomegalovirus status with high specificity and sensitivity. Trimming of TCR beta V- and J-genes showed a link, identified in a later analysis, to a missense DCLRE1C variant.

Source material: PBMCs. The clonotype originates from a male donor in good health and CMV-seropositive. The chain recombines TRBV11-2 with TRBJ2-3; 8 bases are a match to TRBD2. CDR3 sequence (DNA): TGTGCCAGCTCCCAGAGAGCGGGAGAGACAGATACGCAGTATTTT. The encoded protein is CASSQRAGETDTQYF.